What follows are 8 T cell receptor beta chains derived from one specimen sequenced in a study of blood T cell repertoires in COVID-19. The protocol was immunoSEQ multiplex PCR, while the TCRdb copy is restricted to in-frame clones and leaves out a portion. The table has fewer than 250,000 clones, approximately 86% seen once; the top ten hold 3% to 4%. Source material: PBMCs or T cells enriched from blood (not recorded which). Receptor source: a woman in her thirties or forties with acute COVID-19.

The CDR3, as DNA: TGTGCCAGCAGTTTATACAGGGGAAGTGGTCCCGGGGCCAACGTCCTGACTTTC. Protein: CASSLYRGSGPGANVLTF. The chain uses TRBV6-2 or TRBV6-3 and TRBJ2-6, with 7 positions matching TRBD1. The CDR3 spans 18 residues. Germline values: CDR1 MNHEY, CDR2 SVGEGT. V shed 4 bases, J shed 4 bases, and the junction held 13 bases outside the gene matches.

The rearrangement links TRBV4-2 to TRBJ2-2, with 7 bases identical to TRBD2. This CDR3 has 15 amino acids. Germline V gives CDR1 LGHNA, CDR2 YNFKEQ. J gave up 4 bases and V 1 base, and 3 bases lay outside the gene matches. CDR3 residues: CASSQGLAVTGELFF. DNA for the CDR3: TGTGCCAGCAGCCAAGGACTAGCCGTCACCGGGGAGCTGTTTTTT.

The table lists this clone with a few counts. The rearrangement links TRBV3-1 (or the pseudogene TRBV3-2) to TRBJ2-4, with 10 positions matching TRBD2. J was trimmed by 5 bases and V by 2 bases; bases with no gene match: 0. The CDR3 is 14 residues long. CDR1 and CDR2 (germline): LGHDT, YNNKEL (reference sequence). The CDR3 is CASSQLAGENIQYF. As DNA, the CDR3 is TGTGCCAGCAGCCAACTAGCGGGAGAAAACATTCAGTACTTC.

This clone was detected once. The chain has TRBV28 and TRBJ2-7; 11 bases align to TRBD1. The germline CDR1 and CDR2 sequences are MDHEN and SYDVKM. CDR3 length equals 17 residues. J lost 6 bases, V lost 1 base, and 11 bases had no gene match. The CDR3 region has the DNA TGTGCCAGCAGTTTATCCGGGACAGGGGGACGACGGAGCGAGCAGTACTTC. Translated, it gives CASSLSGTGGRRSEQYF.

The chain couples TRBV11-3 to TRBJ2-7; TRBD1 agrees at 7 bases. Looked up from germline, CDR1 is SGHNT and CDR2 is YENEEA. The CDR3 consists of 12 residues. V trimming: 4 bases; J trimming: 6 bases; junction bases outside the gene matches: 3. CDR3 sequence (DNA): TGTGCCAGCAGCTCGAACAGGGGCGAGCAGTACTTC. Translated: CASSSNRGEQYF.

The J gene is TRBJ1-1, the V gene TRBV7-9, with D possibly being TRBD1 (6 bases). The germline gives CDR1 SEHNR, CDR2 FQNEAQ (reference sequence). The V and J ends lost 5 bases and 0 bases respectively, with 10 bases between them. The CDR3 totals 14 residues. CDR3 in amino acids: CASSQGSLNTEAFF. The CDR3 region has the DNA TGTGCCAGCAGCCAGGGGAGCCTGAACACTGAAGCTTTCTTT.

This clone was seen once. The chain recombines TRBV28 with TRBJ1-1; D is undetermined. The germline V gene has CDR1 MDHEN and CDR2 SYDVKM. The CDR3 is 14 residues long. V shed 2 bases and J shed 5 bases, with 12 bases lying between them. In nucleotides, the CDR3 is TGTGCCAGCAGTTTACGGCCCGGAGGGACTGAAGCTTTCTTT. It codes for CASSLRPGGTEAFF.

The chain has TRBV4-2 and TRBJ1-2; unclear D gene. V lost 5 bases and J lost 6, with 19 bases in between. The CDR3 consists of 15 residues. Germline values: CDR1 LGHNA, CDR2 YNFKEQ. The CDR3 DNA follows: TGTGCCAGCAGCGATGGACTCACCTCATTCGATGGCTACACCTTC. It yields the protein CASSDGLTSFDGYTF.